This T cell receptor beta chain originates from a study of cytomegalovirus exposure and HLA in healthy donors. The PCR had 60 Vbeta and 13 Jbeta primers. Libraries were prepared by immunoSEQ multiplex PCR; TCRdb keeps only in-frame clonotypes and omits some of them. Of over 110,000 clones detected, roughly four fifths appear once; the ten largest clones hold around 9.1%. Trimming stripped 1 base from V and 0 bases from J, with 7 bases between. CDR3 length equals 15 residues. Looked up from germline, CDR1 is LGHNA and CDR2 is YNFKEQ. Sampled while nominally healthy, donors likely had unrecorded immune exposures.

This receptor was identified in a woman aged 45-60 years in good health and CMV-seropositive. The chain links TRBV4-2 to TRBJ1-5, with D possibly being TRBD1 (5 bases). The sample consisted of PBMCs. CDR3 loop: CASSQGTGSNQPQHF. CDR3 nucleotide sequence: TGTGCCAGCAGCCAAGGTACAGGTAGCAATCAGCCCCAGCATTTT.